Listed here are 26 T cell receptor beta chains from one sample, sequenced in a study of blood T cell repertoires in COVID-19. Here immunoSEQ multiplex PCR was the method, and the copy in TCRdb shows in-frame clones only, minus some. This table holds roughly 50,000 clones, 70% to 90% found once. Input material: peripheral blood. These TCRs come from a human donor in a cohort sampled during active COVID-19.

This chain uses TRBV5-6 with TRBJ1-5; D is possibly TRBD1 (6 bases). Germline assignment: CDR1 SGHDT and CDR2 YYEEEE. The CDR3 runs to 15 residues. Trimming removed 4 bases at V and 4 bases at J, with 15 bases between. CDR3 DNA: TGTGCCAGCAGCGTTTGGACAGTTATAAATCAGCCCCAGCATTTT. It codes for CASSVWTVINQPQHF.

The V and J genes are TRBV30 and TRBJ1-1; 7 bases match TRBD1. V was clipped by 2 bases and J by 4 bases; unmatched bases: 16. CDR3 length equals 17 residues. Germline lookup yields CDR1 GTSNPN and CDR2 SVGIG (reference sequence). As DNA, the CDR3 is TGTGCCTGGAGTCCAATCGGACAGGTCCTCTTCCCCACTGAAGCTTTCTTT. Its translation is CAWSPIGQVLFPTEAFF.

The CDR3 nucleotides are TGTGCCAGCAGGCGACAGGGTGGCTATGGCTACACCTTC. It yields the protein CASRRQGGYGYTF. The V call is TRBV12-3 or TRBV12-4, the J call TRBJ1-2; 7 nucleotides agree with TRBD1. Trimming took 6 bases from V and 4 from J; bases not matched to a gene: 5. This CDR3 is 13 amino acids long.

This clone was seen just once. CDR3 residues: CAWSPRGVGNTEAFF. The CDR3 bases are TGTGCCTGGAGTCCCCGGGGAGTTGGGAACACTGAAGCTTTCTTT. The chain has TRBV30 and TRBJ1-1; no definite D call. This CDR3 is 15 amino acids long. Germline CDR1 reads GTSNPN; CDR2 reads SVGIG (reference sequence). Trimming shortened V by 2 bases and J by 1 base, and 14 bases separated the two germline ends.

The chain links TRBV2 to TRBJ1-2; D possibly corresponds to TRBD1 (5 bases). Germline assignment: CDR1 SNHLY and CDR2 FYNNEI. V dropped 6 bases and J dropped 6 bases, with 20 bases sitting between them. This CDR3 region has 15 residues. The CDR3 DNA sequence: TGTGCCAGCAGCGGAAATTCAGGGAGGGTCGATGGCTACACCTTC. This translates into CASSGNSGRVDGYTF.

The rearrangement uses TRBV4-2 and TRBJ2-1; D is possibly TRBD2 (7 bases). Germline-derived CDR1 and CDR2 are LGHNA and YNFKEQ. Deletions cut 0 bases from V and 4 bases from J, with 19 bases between. The CDR3 loop spans 18 amino acids. CDR3 in DNA: TGTGCCAGCAGCCAAGATTGGGGGGGGCTAGCGGAATACAATGAGCAGTTCTTC. It translates to CASSQDWGGLAEYNEQFF.

This clone was counted between two and nine times. The gene calls are TRBV7-9 and TRBJ1-1; 7 bases are shared with TRBD1. With 4 bases clipped from V and 1 base from J, the junction kept 6 bases outside the gene matches. The CDR3 totals 15 residues. From germline, CDR1 is SEHNR and CDR2 FQNEAQ (reference sequence). The CDR3 sequence is CASSSTGTENTEAFF. In DNA form, the CDR3 reads TGTGCCAGCAGCTCCACCGGGACAGAGAACACTGAAGCTTTCTTT.

This clone turned up a few times. The rearrangement uses TRBV6-2 or TRBV6-3 and TRBJ2-7, with a possible D match to TRBD2 (6 bases). The V gene's germline CDR1 is MNHEY and CDR2 SVGEGT. This CDR3 has 13 amino acids. Trimming shortened V by 2 bases and J by 3 bases, and 8 bases separated the two germline ends. The CDR3 loop reads CASSYIGGYEQYF. DNA for the CDR3: TGTGCCAGCAGTTACATCGGGGGCTACGAGCAGTACTTC.

This clone was picked up one time. This chain links TRBV6-6 with TRBJ1-5, with D perhaps matching TRBD1 (5 bases). The CDR3 is made up of 15 amino acids. The germline V gene encodes CDR1 MNHNY and CDR2 SVGAGI (reference sequence). Trimming stripped 4 bases from V and 3 bases from J, with 13 bases between. The CDR3 DNA reads TGTGCCAGCAGTTCGTTAAACAGGCACAATCAGCCCCAGCATTTT. Amino acids: CASSSLNRHNQPQHF.

This chain uses TRBV19 with TRBJ2-5; weak D call: TRBD1 (6 bases). The CDR3 has 15 amino acids. V was shortened by 4 bases and J by 5 bases, with 17 bases between the two germline ends. CDR1 and CDR2 from the germline V gene are LNHDA and SQIVND (reference sequence). The CDR3 DNA follows: TGTGCCAGTAGTAGCCCAGGGGCGGTTGGGGAGACCCAGTACTTC. This translates into CASSSPGAVGETQYF.

V is TRBV5-4 and J is TRBJ1-4, with TRBD1 matching 8 bases. This CDR3 comprises 14 residues. Trimming removed 5 bases from V and 10 bases from J; junction bases left unmatched: 10. Per the germline V gene, CDR1 is SGHNT and CDR2 is YYREEE (reference sequence). DNA of the CDR3: TGTGCCAGCAGTACAGAACCTGACAGGGGAAAACTGTTTTTT. This codes for CASSTEPDRGKLFF. Based on the CDR3 plus reference TRBV5-4 and TRBJ1-4, the full variable domain is ETGVTQSPTHLIKTRGQQVTLRCSSQSGHNTVSWYQQALGQGPQFIFQYYREEENGRGNFPPRFSGLQFPNYSSELNVNALELDDSALYLCASSTEPDRGKLFFGSGTQLSVL.

This clone has just a few counts. This chain uses TRBV5-1 with TRBJ1-1, with 7 bases matching TRBD1. The CDR3 length is 15 residues. Germline lookup yields CDR1 SGHRS and CDR2 YFSETQ. V lost 0 bases to trimming and J lost 4 bases; unmatched junction nucleotides: 6. The CDR3 region has the DNA TGCGCCAGCAGCTTGGCGCTTGCAGGGGGCACTGAAGCTTTCTTT. It is translated as CASSLALAGGTEAFF. Complete variable domain (other parts from reference TRBV5-1 and TRBJ1-1): KAGVTQTPRYLIKTRGQQVTLSCSPISGHRSVSWYQQTPGQGLQFLFEYFSETQRNKGNFPGRFSGRQFSNSRSEMNVSTLELGDSALYLCASSLALAGGTEAFFGQGTRLTVV.

The J gene is TRBJ2-5, the V gene TRBV7-2; D uncertain. The CDR3 is 14 amino acids. The V end was cut by 0 bases, the J end by 3 bases, with 8 bases between. CDR1 and CDR2 (germline): SGHTA, FQGNSA. This CDR3 reads CASSLAWAEETQYF. In nucleotides, the CDR3 is TGTGCCAGCAGCTTAGCGTGGGCTGAAGAGACCCAGTACTTC.

There are a few counts of this clone. V and J are TRBV3-1 (or the pseudogene TRBV3-2) and TRBJ1-4; 7 bases agree with TRBD1. The CDR3 extends over 13 amino acids. Germline V CDR1 and CDR2: LGHDT, YNNKEL (reference sequence). V dropped 4 bases and J dropped 7; count of bases not matched to a gene: 3. CDR3 loop: CASSRDRPEKLFF. The CDR3 bases are TGTGCCAGCAGCCGGGACAGACCTGAAAAACTGTTTTTT.

The chain carries TRBV7-2 and TRBJ2-6; D gene ambiguous. The CDR3 totals 16 residues. Trimming took 5 bases from V and 1 from J, leaving 12 bases between them. Germline lookup yields CDR1 SGHTA and CDR2 FQGNSA. CDR3 coding DNA: TGTGCCAGCAGCCCCCGCCTAGGTTCTGGGGCCAACGTCCTGACTTTC. Its translation: CASSPRLGSGANVLTF.

The chain links TRBV20-1 to TRBJ1-1; D remains unclear. The V and J ends lost 6 bases and 4 bases respectively, with 6 bases between them. The CDR3 is 10 residues long. CDR1 and CDR2 (germline): DFQATT, SNEGSKA (reference sequence). The CDR3: CSAWSTEAFF. CDR3 nucleotides: TGCAGTGCGTGGAGCACTGAAGCTTTCTTT.

The chain uses TRBV7-9 and TRBJ2-7; maybe TRBD2 (5 bases). CDR3 length: 12 residues. Germline assignment: CDR1 SEHNR and CDR2 FQNEAQ (reference sequence). Trimming shortened V by 5 bases and J by 6 bases, and 11 bases separated the two germline ends. The CDR3 loop is CASSALLVEQYF. The CDR3 nucleotides are TGTGCCAGCAGCGCGCTACTAGTCGAGCAGTACTTC. The full variable domain, rest sourced from reference TRBV7-9 and TRBJ2-7, is DTGVSQNPRHKITKRGQNVTFRCDPISEHNRLYWYRQTLGQGPEFLTYFQNEAQLEKSRLLSDRFSAERPKGSFSTLEIQRTEQGDSAMYLCASSALLVEQYFGPGTRLTVT.

The sample holds one count of this clone. The rearrangement links TRBV27 to TRBJ2-7, with 10 bases identical to TRBD2. CDR1 and CDR2 from the germline V gene are MNHEY and SMNVEV (reference sequence). Germline trimming cut 4 bases from V and 0 bases from J; bases unmatched to any gene: 6. The CDR3 has 16 amino acids. In DNA form, the CDR3 reads TGTGCCAGCAGTTCTCCGGGACTAGCGACCTCCTACGAGCAGTACTTC. This encodes CASSSPGLATSYEQYF.

The chain employs TRBV5-1 and TRBJ2-7; 8 positions match TRBD1. Germline assignment: CDR1 SGHRS and CDR2 YFSETQ. After removal of 3 bases from V and 3 bases from J, the junction contained 8 bases not matched to a gene. The CDR3 extends over 15 amino acids. The CDR3 sequence: CASSSTGGTYYEQYF. CDR3 DNA: TGCGCCAGCAGCTCTACAGGGGGGACCTACTACGAGCAGTACTTC.

The J gene is TRBJ1-1, the V gene TRBV28; TRBD1 agrees at 7 bases. The germline V gene has CDR1 MDHEN and CDR2 SYDVKM. The V and J ends lost 6 bases and 7 bases, in that order; junction bases with no gene match: 11. The CDR3 consists of 14 residues. The CDR3 DNA follows: TGTGCCAGCAGGTCTCCGGGACAGACAGATGAAGCTTTCTTT. This codes for CASRSPGQTDEAFF.

This rearrangement joins TRBV19 to TRBJ1-2; 12 nucleotides agree with TRBD1. CDR3 size: 16 residues. V shed 6 bases and J 4 bases; nucleotides not matched to a gene: 9. The germline gives CDR1 LNHDA, CDR2 SQIVND (reference sequence). The DNA for the CDR3 is TGTGCCAGTAGGCCAAGTGGGACAGGGGGCTTCTATGGCTACACCTTC. Residues: CASRPSGTGGFYGYTF.

This chain uses TRBV28 with TRBJ1-2, with 7 bases identical to TRBD1. Germline V gene data show CDR1 as MDHEN and CDR2 as SYDVKM. CDR3 length: 15 amino acids. Losses at the gene ends were 4 bases for V and 2 bases for J; bases not matched to a gene: 7. The CDR3 DNA is TGTGCCAGCAGTTACCCGACAGGGTTGAACTATGGCTACACCTTC. It translates to CASSYPTGLNYGYTF.

The chain links TRBV5-1 to TRBJ1-4; no clear D. The CDR3 is 15 residues long. Per the germline V gene, CDR1 is SGHRS and CDR2 is YFSETQ. The V and J ends lost 2 bases and 3 bases respectively, with 11 bases between them. The CDR3 region is CASSFLRGSNEKLFF. The CDR3 DNA reads TGCGCCAGCAGCTTTCTCCGGGGTTCTAATGAAAAACTGTTTTTT.

The chain employs TRBV11-2 and TRBJ2-3; 13 bases line up with TRBD2. V was pared by 1 base and J by 6 bases, with 7 bases of the junction left unmatched. There are 17 residues in the CDR3. Germline loops: CDR1 SGHAT, CDR2 FQNNGV. The DNA for the CDR3 is TGTGCCAGCAGCTTAGCACTAGCGGGGGGGCCCGCGGATACGCAGTATTTT. Protein: CASSLALAGGPADTQYF.

The chain uses TRBV5-4 and TRBJ2-5, with 11 bases identical to TRBD2. Germline CDR1 is SGHNT and CDR2 is YYREEE (reference sequence). CDR3 length: 14 amino acids. The V gene end was trimmed by 3 bases and the J gene end by 5 bases; junction bases not matched to a gene: 3. Here the CDR3 DNA reads TGTGCCAGCAGCTCGACTAGCGGGGATGAGACCCAGTACTTC. This sequence encodes CASSSTSGDETQYF.

The chain links TRBV7-8 to TRBJ1-1; D not certain. This CDR3 has 15 residues. V lost 1 base, J lost 0 bases, and 9 bases lay in between. Germline lookup yields CDR1 SGHVS and CDR2 FQNEAQ. CDR3 residues: CASSLDRGMNTEAFF. CDR3 nucleotides: TGTGCCAGCAGCTTAGATCGGGGAATGAACACTGAAGCTTTCTTT.